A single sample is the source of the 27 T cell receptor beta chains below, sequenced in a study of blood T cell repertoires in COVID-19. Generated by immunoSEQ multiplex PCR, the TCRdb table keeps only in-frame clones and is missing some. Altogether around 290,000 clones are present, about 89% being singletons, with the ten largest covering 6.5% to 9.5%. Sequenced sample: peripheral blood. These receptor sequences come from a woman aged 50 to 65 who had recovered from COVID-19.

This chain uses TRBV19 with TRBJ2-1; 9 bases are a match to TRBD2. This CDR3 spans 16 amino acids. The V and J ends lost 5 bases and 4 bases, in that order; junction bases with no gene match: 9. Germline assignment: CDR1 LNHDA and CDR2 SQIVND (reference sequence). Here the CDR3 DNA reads TGTGCCAGTAGTCCCCGTCCGGGACTAGCATACAATGAGCAGTTCTTC. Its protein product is CASSPRPGLAYNEQFF. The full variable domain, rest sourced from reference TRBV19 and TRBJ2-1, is DGGITQSPKYLFRKEGQNVTLSCEQNLNHDAMYWYRQDPGQGLRLIYYSQIVNDFQKGDIAEGYSVSREKKESFPLTVTSAQKNPTAFYLCASSPRPGLAYNEQFFGPGTRLTVL.

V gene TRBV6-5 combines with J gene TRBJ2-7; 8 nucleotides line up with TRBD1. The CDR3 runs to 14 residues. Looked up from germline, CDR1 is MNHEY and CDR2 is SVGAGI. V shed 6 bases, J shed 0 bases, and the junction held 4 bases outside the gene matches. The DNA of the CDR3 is TGTGCCAGCAGCGCCGGGACAGGCTCCTACGAGCAGTACTTC. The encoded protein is CASSAGTGSYEQYF.

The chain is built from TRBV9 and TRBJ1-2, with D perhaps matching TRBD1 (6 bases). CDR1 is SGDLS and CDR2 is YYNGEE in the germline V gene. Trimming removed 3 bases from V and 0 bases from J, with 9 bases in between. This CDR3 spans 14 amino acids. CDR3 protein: CASSAGQTNYGYTF. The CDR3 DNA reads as TGTGCCAGCAGCGCTGGACAGACTAACTATGGCTACACCTTC.

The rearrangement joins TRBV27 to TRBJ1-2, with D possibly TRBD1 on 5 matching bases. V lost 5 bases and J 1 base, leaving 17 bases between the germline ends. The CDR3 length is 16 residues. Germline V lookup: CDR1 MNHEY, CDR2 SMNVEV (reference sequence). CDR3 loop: CASSAGRRELNYGYTF. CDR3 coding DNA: TGTGCCAGCAGTGCGGGACGGAGAGAACTTAACTATGGCTACACCTTC.

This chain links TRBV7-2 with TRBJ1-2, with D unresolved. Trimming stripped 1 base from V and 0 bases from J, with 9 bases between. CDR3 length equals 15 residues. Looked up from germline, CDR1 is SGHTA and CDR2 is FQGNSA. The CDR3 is CASSLVSGSNYGYTF. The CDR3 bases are TGTGCCAGCAGCTTAGTGTCAGGTTCTAACTATGGCTACACCTTC. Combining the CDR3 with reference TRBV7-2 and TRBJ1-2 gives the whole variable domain GAGVSQSPSNKVTEKGKDVELRCDPISGHTALYWYRQSLGQGLEFLIYFQGNSAPDKSGLPSDRFSAERTGGSVSTLTIQRTQQEDSAVYLCASSLVSGSNYGYTFGSGTRLTVV.

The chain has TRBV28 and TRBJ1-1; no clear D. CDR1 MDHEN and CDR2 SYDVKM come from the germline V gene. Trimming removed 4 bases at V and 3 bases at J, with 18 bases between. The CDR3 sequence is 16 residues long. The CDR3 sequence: CASSSPVRLRDTEAFF. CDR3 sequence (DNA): TGTGCCAGCAGTTCCCCCGTTCGTTTAAGAGACACTGAAGCTTTCTTT.

CDR3 amino acids: CATSDPGQIEAFF. In nucleotides, the CDR3 is TGTGCCACCAGTGATCCCGGACAGATTGAAGCTTTCTTT. The chain couples TRBV24-1 to TRBJ1-1; weak D call: TRBD1 (6 bases). V lost 3 bases and J lost 7, with 11 bases in between. The CDR3 totals 13 residues. CDR1 KGHDR and CDR2 SFDVKD come from the germline V gene.

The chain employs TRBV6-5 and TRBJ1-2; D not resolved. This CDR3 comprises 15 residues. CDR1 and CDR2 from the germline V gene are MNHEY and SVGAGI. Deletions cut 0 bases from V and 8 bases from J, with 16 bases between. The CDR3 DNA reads TGTGCCAGCAGTTACTCGCCGGGAGGCAGTGGCGGCTACACCTTC. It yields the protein CASSYSPGGSGGYTF.

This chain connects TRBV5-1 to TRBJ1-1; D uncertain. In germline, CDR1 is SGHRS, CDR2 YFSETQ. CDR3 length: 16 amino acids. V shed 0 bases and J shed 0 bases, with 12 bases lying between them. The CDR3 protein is CASSLASERVNTEAFF. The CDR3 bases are TGCGCCAGCAGCTTGGCGTCAGAACGGGTGAACACTGAAGCTTTCTTT.

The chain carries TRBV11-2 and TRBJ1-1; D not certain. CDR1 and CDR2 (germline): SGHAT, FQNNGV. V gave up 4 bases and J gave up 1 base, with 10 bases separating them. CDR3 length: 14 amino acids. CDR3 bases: TGTGCCAGCAGCTCTGGCCCCTGGAACACTGAAGCTTTCTTT. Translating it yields CASSSGPWNTEAFF.

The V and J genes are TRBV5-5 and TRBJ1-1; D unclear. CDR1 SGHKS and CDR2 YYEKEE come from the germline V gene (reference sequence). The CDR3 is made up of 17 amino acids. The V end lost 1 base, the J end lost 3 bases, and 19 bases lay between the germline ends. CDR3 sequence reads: CASSLYLGRTVDTEAFF. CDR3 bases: TGTGCCAGCAGCTTGTATCTGGGGAGAACAGTGGACACTGAAGCTTTCTTT.

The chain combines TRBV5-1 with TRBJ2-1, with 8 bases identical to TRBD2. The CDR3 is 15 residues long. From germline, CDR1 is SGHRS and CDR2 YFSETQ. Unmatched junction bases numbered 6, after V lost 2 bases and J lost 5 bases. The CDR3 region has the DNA TGCGCCAGCAGCTTCTCAGCGGGGGTCAACAATGAGCAGTTCTTC. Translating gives CASSFSAGVNNEQFF. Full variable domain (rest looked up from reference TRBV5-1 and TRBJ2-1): KAGVTQTPRYLIKTRGQQVTLSCSPISGHRSVSWYQQTPGQGLQFLFEYFSETQRNKGNFPGRFSGRQFSNSRSEMNVSTLELGDSALYLCASSFSAGVNNEQFFGPGTRLTVL.

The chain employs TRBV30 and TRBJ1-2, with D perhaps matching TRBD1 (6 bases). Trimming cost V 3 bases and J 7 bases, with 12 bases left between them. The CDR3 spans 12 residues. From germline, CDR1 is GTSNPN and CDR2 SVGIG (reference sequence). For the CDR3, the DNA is TGTGCCTGGAGAGGGGGTGAAAGTGGCTACACCTTC. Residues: CAWRGGESGYTF.

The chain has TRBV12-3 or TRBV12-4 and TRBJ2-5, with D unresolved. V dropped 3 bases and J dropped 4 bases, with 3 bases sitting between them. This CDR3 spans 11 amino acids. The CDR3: CASSLAETQYF. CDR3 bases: TGTGCCAGCAGTTTGGCAGAGACCCAGTACTTC.

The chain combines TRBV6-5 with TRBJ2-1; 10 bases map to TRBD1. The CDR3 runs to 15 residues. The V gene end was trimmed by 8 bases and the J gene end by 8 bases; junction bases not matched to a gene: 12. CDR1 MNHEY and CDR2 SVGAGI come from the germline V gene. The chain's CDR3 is CASGFLTGGADEQFF. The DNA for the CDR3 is TGTGCCAGCGGATTCTTGACAGGGGGCGCAGATGAGCAGTTCTTC.

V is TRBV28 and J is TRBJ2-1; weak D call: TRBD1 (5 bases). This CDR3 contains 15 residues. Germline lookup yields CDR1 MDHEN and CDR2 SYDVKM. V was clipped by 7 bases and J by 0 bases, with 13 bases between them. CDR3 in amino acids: CASTMTVSSYNEQFF. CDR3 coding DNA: TGTGCCAGCACTATGACAGTAAGCTCCTACAATGAGCAGTTCTTC.

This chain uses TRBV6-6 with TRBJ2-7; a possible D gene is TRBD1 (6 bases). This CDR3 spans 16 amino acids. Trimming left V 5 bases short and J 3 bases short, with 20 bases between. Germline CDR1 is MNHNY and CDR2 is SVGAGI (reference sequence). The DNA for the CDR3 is TGTGCCAGCAGTAAACACCAACGGGACACTAACTACGAGCAGTACTTC. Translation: CASSKHQRDTNYEQYF.

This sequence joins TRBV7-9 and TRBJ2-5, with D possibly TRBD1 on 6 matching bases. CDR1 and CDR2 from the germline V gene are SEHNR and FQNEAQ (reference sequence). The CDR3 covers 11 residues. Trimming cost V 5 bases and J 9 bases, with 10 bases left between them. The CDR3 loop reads CASSDRSAQYF. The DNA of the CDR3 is TGTGCCAGCAGCGACAGGTCGGCCCAGTACTTC.

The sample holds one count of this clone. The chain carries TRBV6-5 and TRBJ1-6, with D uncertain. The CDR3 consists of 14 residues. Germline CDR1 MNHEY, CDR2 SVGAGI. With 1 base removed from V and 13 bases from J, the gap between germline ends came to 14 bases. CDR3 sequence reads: CASSYYPGGGPLHF. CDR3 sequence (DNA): TGTGCCAGCAGTTACTATCCGGGAGGCGGGCCCCTCCACTTT.

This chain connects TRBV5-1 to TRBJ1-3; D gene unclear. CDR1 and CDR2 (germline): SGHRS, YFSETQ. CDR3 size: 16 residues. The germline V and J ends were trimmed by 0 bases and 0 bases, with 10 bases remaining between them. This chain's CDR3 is CASSLGGPSSGNTIYF. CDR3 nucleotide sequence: TGCGCCAGCAGCTTGGGCGGGCCTAGCTCTGGAAACACCATATATTTT.

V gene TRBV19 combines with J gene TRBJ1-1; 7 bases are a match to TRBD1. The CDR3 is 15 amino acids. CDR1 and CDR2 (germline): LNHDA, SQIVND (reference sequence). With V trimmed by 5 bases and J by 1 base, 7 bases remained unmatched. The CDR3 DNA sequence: TGTGCCAGTAGTTCAGGACAGGCTTGGAACACTGAAGCTTTCTTT. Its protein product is CASSSGQAWNTEAFF.

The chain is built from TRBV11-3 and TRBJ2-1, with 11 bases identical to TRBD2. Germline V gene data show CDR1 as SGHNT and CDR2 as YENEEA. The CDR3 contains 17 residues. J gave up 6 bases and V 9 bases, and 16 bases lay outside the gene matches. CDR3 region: CARTGTSGSFDLNEQFF. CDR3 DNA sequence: TGTGCCAGGACCGGGACTAGCGGTTCATTCGACCTCAATGAGCAGTTCTTC.

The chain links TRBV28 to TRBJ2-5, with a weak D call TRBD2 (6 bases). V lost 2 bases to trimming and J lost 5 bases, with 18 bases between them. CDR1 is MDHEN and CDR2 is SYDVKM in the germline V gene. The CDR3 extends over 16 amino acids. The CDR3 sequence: CASSLQRGPGVETQYF. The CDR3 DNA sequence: TGTGCCAGCAGTTTACAACGGGGACCGGGAGTTGAGACCCAGTACTTC.

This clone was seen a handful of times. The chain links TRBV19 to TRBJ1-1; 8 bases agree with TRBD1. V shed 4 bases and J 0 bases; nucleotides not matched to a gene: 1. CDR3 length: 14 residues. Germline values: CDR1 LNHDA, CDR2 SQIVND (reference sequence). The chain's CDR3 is CASSKTGVNTEAFF. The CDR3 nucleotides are TGTGCCAGTAGTAAGACAGGGGTGAACACTGAAGCTTTCTTT.

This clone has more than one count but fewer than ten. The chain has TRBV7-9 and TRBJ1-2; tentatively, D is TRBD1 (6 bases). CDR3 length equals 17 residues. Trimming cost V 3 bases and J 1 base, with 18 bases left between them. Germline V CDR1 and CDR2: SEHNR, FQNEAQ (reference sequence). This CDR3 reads CASSFPARTENNYGYTF. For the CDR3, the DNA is TGTGCCAGCAGCTTCCCCGCTAGGACAGAAAATAACTATGGCTACACCTTC.

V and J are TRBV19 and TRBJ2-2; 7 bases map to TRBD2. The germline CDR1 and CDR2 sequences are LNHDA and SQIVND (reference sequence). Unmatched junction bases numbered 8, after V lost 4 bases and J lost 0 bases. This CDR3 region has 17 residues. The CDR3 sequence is CASSNARGFANTGELFF. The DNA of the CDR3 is TGTGCCAGTAGTAACGCGCGGGGGTTCGCGAACACCGGGGAGCTGTTTTTT.

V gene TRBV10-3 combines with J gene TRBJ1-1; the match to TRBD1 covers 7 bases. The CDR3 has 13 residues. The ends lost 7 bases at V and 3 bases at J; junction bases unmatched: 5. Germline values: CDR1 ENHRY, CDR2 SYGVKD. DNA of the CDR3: TGTGCCATCAAGGGGGCGGCCTACACTGAAGCTTTCTTT. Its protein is CAIKGAAYTEAFF.